The sequence of this TCR beta chain was determined in a study of T-cell memory formation after mild COVID-19. Study-wide results and caveats: Memory sampled before infection contained some responding clones, suggesting cross-reactive memory joined. Clones that contracted clustered mainly in CM and EM if CD4+ and in EMRA if CD8+.

On this clonotype itself: As yet, its antigen is unknown.

From the 5' RACE reads, TCRdb called clonotypes with MiXCR, one entry per CDR3 protein. The sample yields 350,000 to 500,000 distinct CDR3 sequences, around 22% seen once. V lost 5 bases to trimming and J lost 4 bases, with 14 bases between them. This CDR3 is 15 amino acids long. This chain joins TRBV12-3 or TRBV12-4 and TRBJ2-2; D is perhaps TRBD1 or TRBD2 (7 bases each). Sequences were obtained from PBMCs or a T cell subset sorted from them (not recorded which). The clonotype originates from an adult woman who had mild COVID-19 (a few samples of this study predate the infection). Cell type and time point are not known. CDR3 DNA: TGTGCCAGCAGTCGGACAGGCGGGAGCACCGGGGAGCTGTTTTTT. Its translation: CASSRTGGSTGELFF.